The 21 T cell receptor beta chains given below trace back to one sample, sequenced in a study of blood T cell repertoires in COVID-19. Sequenced by immunoSEQ multiplex PCR; TCRdb stores in-frame clones only, minus some. There are fewer than 250,000 clones in the sample; 83% occur only once, and less than 4% lies in the top ten. The sample taken for sequencing was PBMCs or T cells enriched from blood (not recorded which). These TCRs come from a woman in her thirties or forties who had been exposed to COVID-19.

The chain employs TRBV21-1 and TRBJ1-4. TRBV21-1 is flagged as a pseudogene. CDR3 length: 16 amino acids. The CDR3 is CASPKAGGYEDEKLFF. The CDR3, as DNA: TGTGCCAGCCCCAAGGCGGGGGGCTATGAGGATGAAAAACTGTTTTTT.

The chain couples TRBV2 to TRBJ2-5, with 7 bases matching TRBD2. Germline V gives CDR1 SNHLY, CDR2 FYNNEI. This CDR3 comprises 18 residues. The V gene end was trimmed by 7 bases and the J gene end by 5 bases; junction bases not matched to a gene: 22. The CDR3 nucleotides are TGTGCCAGCAAAACACCCCAGCGGGGAGCCATACTTTCGGAGACCCAGTACTTC. It is translated as CASKTPQRGAILSETQYF.

This clone occurred once. V and J are TRBV5-5 and TRBJ2-3, with 11 bases identical to TRBD2. Germline trimming cut 3 bases from V and 6 bases from J; bases unmatched to any gene: 3. The CDR3 runs to 14 residues. Germline V CDR1 and CDR2: SGHKS, YYEKEE (reference sequence). DNA for the CDR3: TGTGCCAGCAGCTCTCTAGCGGGGGGCGATACGCAGTATTTT. This sequence encodes CASSSLAGGDTQYF.

The genes are TRBV2 and TRBJ1-2; D gene unclear. V was trimmed by 5 bases and J by 7 bases, leaving 14 bases between them. Germline loops: CDR1 SNHLY, CDR2 FYNNEI. This CDR3 has 13 residues. CDR3 nucleotide sequence: TGTGCCAGCAGTCCAACGGGTGTAGGTGGCTACACCTTC. Translating it yields CASSPTGVGGYTF.

This chain uses TRBV18 with TRBJ2-2; TRBD2 might be the D (5 bases). Germline V gives CDR1 KGHSH, CDR2 LQKENI. The length of the CDR3 is 13 residues. V was cut by 0 bases and J by 8 bases, with 7 bases left in between. The CDR3 spells CASSPPGSGELFF. In nucleotides, the CDR3 is TGTGCCAGCTCACCACCGGGGAGTGGGGAGCTGTTTTTT.

The V gene is TRBV5-6, the J gene TRBJ1-4; 7 nucleotides match TRBD1. The V and J ends lost 0 bases and 6 bases, in that order; junction bases with no gene match: 8. This CDR3 comprises 16 residues. The germline V gene has CDR1 SGHDT and CDR2 YYEEEE. The CDR3 DNA sequence: TGTGCCAGCAGCTTGGAGTCAGGGGGTGGGTATGAAAAACTGTTTTTT. Protein product: CASSLESGGGYEKLFF.

The chain is built from TRBV9 and TRBJ1-2; possible D gene TRBD1, 5 bases. The CDR3 is 14 residues long. With 0 bases removed from V and 8 bases from J, the gap between germline ends came to 14 bases. Looked up from germline, CDR1 is SGDLS and CDR2 is YYNGEE. CDR3 coding DNA: TGTGCCAGCAGCGTAGCTGGGGCTCCCAGAGGCTACACCTTC. The encoded protein is CASSVAGAPRGYTF.

V is TRBV28 and J is TRBJ1-1, with D possibly TRBD1 on 5 matching bases. The germline V gene has CDR1 MDHEN and CDR2 SYDVKM. V lost 5 bases and J lost 4, with 17 bases in between. This CDR3 comprises 15 residues. CDR3 amino acids: CASSQRDGGFTEAFF. In nucleotides, the CDR3 is TGTGCCAGCAGTCAGCGGGACGGAGGATTCACTGAAGCTTTCTTT.

CDR3 DNA: TGTGCCAGCAGCAATACAGGGGCTAGGGAAAAACTGTTTTTT. Encoded protein: CASSNTGAREKLFF. The V gene is TRBV7-2, the J gene TRBJ1-4, with TRBD1 matching 7 bases. CDR3 length equals 14 residues. V lost 5 bases and J lost 8; bases outside the gene matches: 8. Germline V gene data show CDR1 as SGHTA and CDR2 as FQGNSA.

The rearrangement links TRBV9 to TRBJ2-3, with 9 nucleotides matching TRBD2. The germline gives CDR1 SGDLS, CDR2 YYNGEE. V lost 4 bases, J lost 0 bases, and 9 bases stayed unmatched. CDR3 length: 17 amino acids. CDR3 amino acids: CASSTWASGDSTDTQYF. The CDR3, as DNA: TGTGCCAGCAGCACTTGGGCTAGCGGGGACAGCACAGATACGCAGTATTTT.

The V and J genes are TRBV5-1 and TRBJ1-3; D call uncertain. Trimming pared 4 bases from V and 0 bases from J, leaving 11 bases between. This CDR3 comprises 15 residues. Germline assignment: CDR1 SGHRS and CDR2 YFSETQ. CDR3 sequence: CASSPRGGSGNTIYF. As DNA, the CDR3 is TGCGCCAGCAGCCCCCGTGGAGGCTCTGGAAACACCATATATTTT.

The chain joins TRBV5-1 to TRBJ1-2; D may be TRBD1 (5 bases). Germline lookup yields CDR1 SGHRS and CDR2 YFSETQ. Trimming took 1 base from V and 2 from J, leaving 9 bases between them. This CDR3 region has 14 residues. This CDR3 is CASSLQDTNYGYTF. CDR3 DNA sequence: TGCGCCAGCAGCTTGCAGGACACCAACTATGGCTACACCTTC.

The CDR3 spells CASSLRTGRATNEKLFF. DNA for the CDR3: TGCGCCAGCAGCCTAAGGACAGGACGTGCAACTAATGAAAAACTGTTTTTT. V gene TRBV4-1 combines with J gene TRBJ1-4, with TRBD1 identical over 7 bases. Trimming took 4 bases from V and 0 from J; bases not matched to a gene: 8. There are 17 residues in the CDR3. Germline V lookup: CDR1 MGHRA, CDR2 YSYEKL.

The sample holds one count of this clone. The chain employs TRBV6-5 and TRBJ2-1, with 15 positions matching TRBD2. The CDR3 contains 16 residues. The germline gives CDR1 MNHEY, CDR2 SVGAGI. V gave up 0 bases and J gave up 7 bases; unmatched junction bases: 1. This CDR3 is CASSYSGTSGGNEQFF. The CDR3 bases are TGTGCCAGCAGTTACTCCGGGACTAGCGGGGGGAATGAGCAGTTCTTC.

The chain couples TRBV28 to TRBJ1-5; D unclear. The CDR3 has 17 residues. V dropped 7 bases and J dropped 0 bases, with 19 bases sitting between them. Germline CDR1 MDHEN, CDR2 SYDVKM. CDR3 bases: TGTGCCAGCAATTCGTTGGGAGGGCCCTATAGCAATCAGCCCCAGCATTTT. Translated, it gives CASNSLGGPYSNQPQHF.

The CDR3, as DNA: TGTGCCAGCAGCCAGGGGAGACAGCCGAATGAAAAACTGTTTTTT. The encoded protein is CASSQGRQPNEKLFF. The gene calls are TRBV7-2 and TRBJ1-4, with a possible D match to TRBD1 (6 bases). V shed 5 bases and J shed 5 bases, with 15 bases lying between them. CDR3 length: 15 residues. The germline V gene encodes CDR1 SGHTA and CDR2 FQGNSA.

This chain connects TRBV5-1 to TRBJ2-7, with a possible D match to TRBD1 (6 bases). Per the germline V gene, CDR1 is SGHRS and CDR2 is YFSETQ. V lost 2 bases, J lost 2 bases, and 14 bases lay in between. This CDR3 spans 15 amino acids. CDR3 nucleotides: TGCGCCAGCAGCTTAGACGCACGGACAGCCTACGAGCAGTACTTC. Translating gives CASSLDARTAYEQYF.

This clone was seen only a few times. This chain links TRBV27 with TRBJ1-6; 8 bases are a match to TRBD1. Germline CDR1 MNHEY, CDR2 SMNVEV (reference sequence). CDR3 length: 14 residues. Trimming at V came to 5 bases and at J to 10 bases, leaving 7 bases not matched to a gene. For the CDR3, the DNA is TGTGCCAGCAGTCTGGACAGGGCGCGGTCACCCCTCCACTTT. Translation gives CASSLDRARSPLHF.

The chain is built from TRBV6-5 and TRBJ1-5; D perhaps matches TRBD1 (6 bases). The CDR3 is made up of 14 amino acids. V shed 4 bases and J shed 7 bases, with 14 bases lying between them. Germline lookup yields CDR1 MNHEY and CDR2 SVGAGI. This chain's CDR3 is CASSSDWGLQPQHF. DNA for the CDR3: TGTGCCAGCAGTTCAGATTGGGGGCTCCAGCCCCAGCATTTT.

This chain uses TRBV3-1 (or the pseudogene TRBV3-2) with TRBJ1-2, with D hard to call. Germline assignment: CDR1 LGHDT and CDR2 YNNKEL (reference sequence). The CDR3 length is 14 residues. The ends were cut back, 3 bases at V and 3 bases at J, with 11 bases in the middle. CDR3 region: CASSQVPRDYGYTF. CDR3 coding DNA: TGTGCCAGCAGCCAGGTTCCTCGAGACTATGGCTACACCTTC.

This clone has a count of ten or more. The chain links TRBV6-1 to TRBJ2-3; 9 nucleotides agree with TRBD2. CDR1 and CDR2 (germline): MNHNS, SASEGT. V was pared by 1 base and J by 4 bases, with 6 bases of the junction left unmatched. The CDR3 covers 16 residues. The CDR3 loop reads CASSEGGRGGADTQYF. The CDR3 region has the DNA TGTGCCAGCAGTGAAGGAGGGCGGGGGGGAGCAGATACGCAGTATTTT.